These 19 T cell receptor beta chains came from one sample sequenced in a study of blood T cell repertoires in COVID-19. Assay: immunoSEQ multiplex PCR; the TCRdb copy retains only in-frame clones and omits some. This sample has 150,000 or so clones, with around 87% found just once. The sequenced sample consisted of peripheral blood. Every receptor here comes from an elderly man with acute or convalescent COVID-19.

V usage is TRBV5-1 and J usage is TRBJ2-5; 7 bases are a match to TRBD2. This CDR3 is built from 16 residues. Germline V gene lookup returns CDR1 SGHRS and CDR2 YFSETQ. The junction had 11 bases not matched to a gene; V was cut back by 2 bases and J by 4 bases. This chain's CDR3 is CASSFSLAVGGETQYF. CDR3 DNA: TGCGCCAGCAGCTTCTCTCTAGCGGTGGGTGGAGAGACCCAGTACTTC.

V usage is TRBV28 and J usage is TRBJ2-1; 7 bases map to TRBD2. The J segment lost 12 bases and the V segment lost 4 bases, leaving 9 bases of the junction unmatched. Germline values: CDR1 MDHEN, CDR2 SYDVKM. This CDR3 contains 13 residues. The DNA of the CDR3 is TGTGCCAGCAGTTCTTCTGCCGGGAGGTGGCAGTTCTTC. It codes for CASSSSAGRWQFF. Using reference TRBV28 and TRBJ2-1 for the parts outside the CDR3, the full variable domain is DVKVTQSSRYLVKRTGEKVFLECVQDMDHENMFWYRQDPGLGLRLIYFSYDVKMKEKGDIPEGYSVSREKKERFSLILESASTNQTSMYLCASSSSAGRWQFFGPGTRLTVL.

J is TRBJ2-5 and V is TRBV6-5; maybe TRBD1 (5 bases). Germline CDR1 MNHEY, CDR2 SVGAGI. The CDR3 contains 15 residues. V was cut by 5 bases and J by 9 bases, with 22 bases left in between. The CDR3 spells CASSRERQGGSAQYF. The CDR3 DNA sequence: TGTGCCAGCAGTCGTGAGCGTCAGGGTGGATCGGCCCAGTACTTC.

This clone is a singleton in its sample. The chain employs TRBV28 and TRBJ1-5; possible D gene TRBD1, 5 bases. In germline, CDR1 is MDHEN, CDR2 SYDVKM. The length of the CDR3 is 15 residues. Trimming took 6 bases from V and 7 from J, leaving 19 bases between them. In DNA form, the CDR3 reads TGTGCCAGCAGAACTACGCAGGGCGTGGGGCAGCCCCAGCATTTT. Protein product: CASRTTQGVGQPQHF.

This CDR3 reads CASSGAGDQWETQYF. CDR3 nucleotide sequence: TGCGCCAGCAGCGGAGCGGGGGACCAGTGGGAGACCCAGTACTTC. The chain combines TRBV5-1 with TRBJ2-5, with 8 bases matching TRBD2. The V gene's germline CDR1 is SGHRS and CDR2 YFSETQ. The CDR3 runs 15 residues. With V trimmed by 4 bases and J by 5 bases, 10 bases remained unmatched.

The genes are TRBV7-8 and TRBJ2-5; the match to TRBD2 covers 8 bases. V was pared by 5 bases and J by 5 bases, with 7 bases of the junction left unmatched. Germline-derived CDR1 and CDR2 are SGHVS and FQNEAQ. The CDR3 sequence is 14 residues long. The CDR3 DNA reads TGTGCCAGCAGCCCTAGCGGGCCCGGCGAGACCCAGTACTTC. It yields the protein CASSPSGPGETQYF.

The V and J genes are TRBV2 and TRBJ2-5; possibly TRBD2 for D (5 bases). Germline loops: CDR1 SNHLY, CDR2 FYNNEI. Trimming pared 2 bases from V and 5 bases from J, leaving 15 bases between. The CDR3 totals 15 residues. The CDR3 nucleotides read TGTGCCAGCAGTGAACGGCTAGCCGGTGGGGAGACCCAGTACTTC. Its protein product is CASSERLAGGETQYF.

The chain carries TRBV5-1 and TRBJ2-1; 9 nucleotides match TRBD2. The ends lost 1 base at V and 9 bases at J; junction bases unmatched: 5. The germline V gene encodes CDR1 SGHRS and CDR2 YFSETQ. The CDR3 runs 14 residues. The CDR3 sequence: CASSLSSGGGEQFF. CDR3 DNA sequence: TGCGCCAGCAGCTTGAGTAGCGGGGGAGGTGAGCAGTTCTTC.

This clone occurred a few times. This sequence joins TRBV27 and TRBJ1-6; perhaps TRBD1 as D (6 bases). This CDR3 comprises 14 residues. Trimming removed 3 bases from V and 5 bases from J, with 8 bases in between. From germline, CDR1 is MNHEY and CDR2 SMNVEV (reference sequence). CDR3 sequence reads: CASSFWTDNSPLHF. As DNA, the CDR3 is TGTGCCAGCAGTTTCTGGACAGATAATTCACCCCTCCACTTT.

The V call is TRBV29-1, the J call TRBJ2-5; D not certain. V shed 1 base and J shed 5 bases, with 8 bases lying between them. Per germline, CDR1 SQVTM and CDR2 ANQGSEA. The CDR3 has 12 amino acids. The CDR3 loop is CSVEGLVETQYF. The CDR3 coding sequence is TGCAGCGTTGAAGGGCTCGTGGAGACCCAGTACTTC.

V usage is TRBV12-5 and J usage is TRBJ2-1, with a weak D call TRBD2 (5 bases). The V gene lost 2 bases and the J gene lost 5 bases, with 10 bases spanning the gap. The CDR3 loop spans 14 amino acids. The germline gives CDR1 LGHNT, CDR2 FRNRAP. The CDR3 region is CASGLSGADNEQFF. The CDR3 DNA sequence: TGTGCTAGTGGTTTGAGCGGAGCCGACAATGAGCAGTTCTTC. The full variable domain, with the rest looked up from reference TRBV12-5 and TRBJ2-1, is DARVTQTPRHKVTEMGQEVTMRCQPILGHNTVFWYRQTMMQGLELLAYFRNRAPLDDSGMPKDRFSAEMPDATLATLKIQPSEPRDSAVYFCASGLSGADNEQFFGPGTRLTVL.

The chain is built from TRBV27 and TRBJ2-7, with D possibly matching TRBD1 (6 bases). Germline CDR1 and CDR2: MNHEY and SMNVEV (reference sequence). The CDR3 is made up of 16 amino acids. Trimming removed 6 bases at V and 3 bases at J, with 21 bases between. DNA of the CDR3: TGTGCCAGCAGCCTACTCGTTGGACAGAATTTCTACGAGCAGTACTTC. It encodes CASSLLVGQNFYEQYF.

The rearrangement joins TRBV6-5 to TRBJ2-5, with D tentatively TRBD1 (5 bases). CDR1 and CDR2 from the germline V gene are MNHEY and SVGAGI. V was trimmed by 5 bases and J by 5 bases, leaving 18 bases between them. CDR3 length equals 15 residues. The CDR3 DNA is TGTGCCAGCAGTCAAAGGGGCGCGCGTAGGGAGACCCAGTACTTC. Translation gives CASSQRGARRETQYF.

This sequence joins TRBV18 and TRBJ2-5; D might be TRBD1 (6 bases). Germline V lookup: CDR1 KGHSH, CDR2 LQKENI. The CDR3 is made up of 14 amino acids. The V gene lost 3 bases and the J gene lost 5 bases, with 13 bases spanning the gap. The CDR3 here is CASSPIQGSETQYF. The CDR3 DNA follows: TGTGCCAGCTCACCGATACAGGGTAGCGAGACCCAGTACTTC.

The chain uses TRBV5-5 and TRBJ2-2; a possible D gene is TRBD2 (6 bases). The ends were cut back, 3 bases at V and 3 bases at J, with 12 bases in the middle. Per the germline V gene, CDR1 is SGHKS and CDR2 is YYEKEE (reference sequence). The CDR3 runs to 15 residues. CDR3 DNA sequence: TGTGCCAGCAGCTGGGGAGGCCCCGACACCGGGGAGCTGTTTTTT. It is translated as CASSWGGPDTGELFF.

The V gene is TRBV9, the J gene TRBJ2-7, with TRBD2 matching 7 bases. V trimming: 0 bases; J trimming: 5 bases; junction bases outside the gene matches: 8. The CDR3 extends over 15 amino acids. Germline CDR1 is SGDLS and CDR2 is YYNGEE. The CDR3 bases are TGTGCCAGCAGCGTAGGCCCGGGAGGTTTGAACGAGCAGTACTTC. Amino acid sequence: CASSVGPGGLNEQYF.

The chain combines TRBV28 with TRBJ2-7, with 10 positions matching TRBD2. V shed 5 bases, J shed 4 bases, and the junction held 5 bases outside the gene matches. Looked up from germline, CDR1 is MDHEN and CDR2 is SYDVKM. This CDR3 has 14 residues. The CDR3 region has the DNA TGTGCCAGCAGTCTAAGGACTAGCGGATACGAGCAGTACTTC. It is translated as CASSLRTSGYEQYF.

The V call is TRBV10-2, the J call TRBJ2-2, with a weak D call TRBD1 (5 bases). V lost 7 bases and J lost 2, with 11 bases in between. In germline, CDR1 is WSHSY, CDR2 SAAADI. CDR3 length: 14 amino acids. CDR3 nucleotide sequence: TGCGCCAGCAAGACAGACCCCAACACCGGGGAGCTGTTTTTT. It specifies CASKTDPNTGELFF.

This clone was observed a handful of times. In nucleotides, the CDR3 is TGCGCCAGCAGCTCCGAGGACAGGGTACCTGGGGCCAACGTCCTGACTTTC. Residues: CASSSEDRVPGANVLTF. The chain combines TRBV5-1 with TRBJ2-6; 8 bases line up with TRBD1. CDR3 size: 17 residues. Germline loops: CDR1 SGHRS, CDR2 YFSETQ. With 3 bases clipped from V and 2 bases from J, the junction kept 7 bases outside the gene matches. The variable domain in full, completed from reference TRBV5-1 and TRBJ2-6, reads KAGVTQTPRYLIKTRGQQVTLSCSPISGHRSVSWYQQTPGQGLQFLFEYFSETQRNKGNFPGRFSGRQFSNSRSEMNVSTLELGDSALYLCASSSEDRVPGANVLTFGAGSRLTVL.